This is a list of T cell receptor beta chains from one sample in a study of shared clonotypes between healthy human individuals. The method was immunoSEQ multiplex PCR; TCRdb's version includes in-frame clones alone and lacks a portion of them. The sample contains more than 450,000 clones, approximately 85% of which appear only once. Specimen: PBMCs. The receptor source for this set is a woman in her thirties or forties in good health. Some clones in this sample may be carry-over from other donors' samples. The CDR3 runs from the conserved cysteine through the conserved F or W. D genes are given only for firm matches. The listing skips clone size in some rows; elsewhere it reads once, few, many or a size class.

j_gene,abundance,d_gene,v_gene,CDR3nt,CDR3aa
TRBJ2-3,-,TRBD2,TRBV13,TGTGCCAGCAGCTTTGGCGGGAGTATGACAGATACGCAGTATTTT,CASSFGGSMTDTQYF
TRBJ2-5,-,TRBD2,TRBV18,TGTGCCAGCTCCTGGGAGGGCCAAGAGACCCAGTACTTC,CASSWEGQETQYF
TRBJ1-6,-,-,TRBV25-1,TGTGCCAGCAGTGAAACCGCATCACCCCTCCACTTT,CASSETASPLHF
TRBJ2-2,once,-,TRBV11-2,TGTGCCAGCAGCCCCTGGACAGAATGGCTCTCCGGGGAGCTGTTTTTT,CASSPWTEWLSGELFF
TRBJ1-2,-,-,TRBV28,TGTGCCAGCAGTTTGGGAGGGACTAACTATGGCTACACCTTC,CASSLGGTNYGYTF
TRBJ2-3,-,TRBD2,TRBV7-9,TGTGCCAGCAGCTTAGAAGGACTAGCGGGAGATACGCAGTATTTT,CASSLEGLAGDTQYF
TRBJ1-5,-,-,TRBV30,TGTGCCTGGAGTGCACTCACGACCGATCAGCCCCAGCATTTT,CAWSALTTDQPQHF
TRBJ1-5,-,-,TRBV28,TGTGCCAGCAGTGGCGTGATATCGGCCCAGCATTTT,CASSGVISAQHF
TRBJ2-7,-,-,TRBV7-9,TGTGCCAGCAGCCTACAGCAATACGAGCAGTACTTC,CASSLQQYEQYF
TRBJ1-4,-,TRBD1,TRBV19,TGTGCCAGTAGCCGCCGGGACAGCGAAAATGAAAAACTGTTTTTT,CASSRRDSENEKLFF
TRBJ2-1,-,-,TRBV11-3,TGTGCCAGCAGTCCCTCCGGGGCCTTCTCCTACAATGAGCAGTTCTTC,CASSPSGAFSYNEQFF
TRBJ2-5,-,TRBD1,TRBV5-1,TGCGCCAGCAGCCCGGCCCAGGGGGCCGAAGCGACCCAGTACTTC,CASSPAQGAEATQYF
TRBJ2-2,-,-,TRBV29-1,TGCAGCGCTGGTGGGAACACCGGGGAGCTGTTTTTT,CSAGGNTGELFF
TRBJ2-7,-,TRBD2,TRBV18,TGTGCCAGCTCACCCTTAGCGGGAGGATCCTACGAGCAGTACTTC,CASSPLAGGSYEQYF
TRBJ1-3,-,-,TRBV2,TGTGCCAGCAGTTCCTACCAGGGGCTCTCTGGAAACACCATATATTTT,CASSSYQGLSGNTIYF
TRBJ2-1,-,-,TRBV7-3,TGTGCCAGCAGCCCGATGACAGGTGAGCAGTTCTTC,CASSPMTGEQFF
TRBJ2-3,few,TRBD2,TRBV15,TGTGCCACCAGCGAAAAGCGGGAGGGCACAGATACGCAGTATTTT,CATSEKREGTDTQYF
TRBJ1-1,-,TRBD1,TRBV28,TGTGCCAGCAGGCGACAGGGGGCGAACACTGAAGCTTTCTTT,CASRRQGANTEAFF
TRBJ2-7,-,-,TRBV27,TGTGCCAGCAGTTTACTACCCTACGAGCAGTACTTC,CASSLLPYEQYF
TRBJ2-2,-,-,TRBV30,TGTGCCTGGTCCAGGGGTACCGGGGAGCTGTTTTTT,CAWSRGTGELFF
TRBJ2-7,-,-,TRBV6-6,TGTGCCAGCAGTTACCCCCCGCGGCAGGGGTACGAGCAGTACTTC,CASSYPPRQGYEQYF
TRBJ1-2,-,TRBD1,TRBV28,TGTGCCAGCAGTTTAGGGGACAGGGGGGGCTACACCTTC,CASSLGDRGGYTF
TRBJ2-1,-,TRBD2,TRBV5-1,TGCGCCAGCAGCTCGGGACTAGCTGACAATGAGCAGTTCTTC,CASSSGLADNEQFF
TRBJ2-1,-,-,TRBV29-1,TGCAGCGTTGTTCGGGGCAGTGACAATGAGCAGTTCTTC,CSVVRGSDNEQFF
TRBJ2-5,-,-,TRBV7-7,TGTGCCAGCAGCCGCCTTCAAGAGACCCAGTACTTC,CASSRLQETQYF